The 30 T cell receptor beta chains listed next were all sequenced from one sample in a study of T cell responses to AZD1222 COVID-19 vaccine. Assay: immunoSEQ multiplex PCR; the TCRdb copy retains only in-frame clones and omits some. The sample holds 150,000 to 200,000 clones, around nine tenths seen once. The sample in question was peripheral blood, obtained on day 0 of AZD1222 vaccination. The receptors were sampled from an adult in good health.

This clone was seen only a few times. The CDR3 loop is CASSYGTGTGDNIQYF. In DNA form, the CDR3 reads TGTGCCAGCAGTTACGGGACGGGGACAGGGGACAACATTCAGTACTTC. The chain joins TRBV6-5 to TRBJ2-4, with 10 bases identical to TRBD1. Germline V gene data show CDR1 as MNHEY and CDR2 as SVGAGI. V trimming: 2 bases; J trimming: 7 bases; junction bases outside the gene matches: 8. This CDR3 spans 16 amino acids.

Written as DNA, the CDR3 is TGTGCCAGCAGCTTATTTGTAGTCGCTGAAAAACTGTTTTTT. It translates to CASSLFVVAEKLFF. The genes are TRBV7-8 and TRBJ1-4; D unresolved. The CDR3 extends over 14 amino acids. Germline V gene data show CDR1 as SGHVS and CDR2 as FQNEAQ. The V end was cut by 2 bases, the J end by 7 bases, with 11 bases between.

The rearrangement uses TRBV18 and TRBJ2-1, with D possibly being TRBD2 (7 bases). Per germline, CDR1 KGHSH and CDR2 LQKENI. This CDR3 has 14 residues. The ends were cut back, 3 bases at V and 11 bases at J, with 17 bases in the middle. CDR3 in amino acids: CASSPSGGTHQQFF. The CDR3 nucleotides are TGTGCCAGCTCACCCTCGGGGGGCACGCACCAGCAGTTCTTC.

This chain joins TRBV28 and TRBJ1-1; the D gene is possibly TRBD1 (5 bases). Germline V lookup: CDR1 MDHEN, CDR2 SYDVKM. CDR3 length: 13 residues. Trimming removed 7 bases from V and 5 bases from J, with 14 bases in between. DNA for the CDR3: TGTGCCAGCACCCTGGTAGGGGAAACTGAAGCTTTCTTT. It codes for CASTLVGETEAFF.

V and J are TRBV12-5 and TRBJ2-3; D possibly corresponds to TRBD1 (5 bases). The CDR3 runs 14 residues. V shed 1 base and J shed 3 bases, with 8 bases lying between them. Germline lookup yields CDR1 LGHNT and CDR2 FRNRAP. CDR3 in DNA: TGTGCTAGTGGTTTGGCTCAGGGAACAGATACGCAGTATTTT. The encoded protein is CASGLAQGTDTQYF.

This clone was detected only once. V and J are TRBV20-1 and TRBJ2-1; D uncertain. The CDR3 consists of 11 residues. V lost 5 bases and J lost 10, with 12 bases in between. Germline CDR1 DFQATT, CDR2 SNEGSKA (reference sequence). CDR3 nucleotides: TGCAGTGCTCGGACCGTCGGGGAGCAGTTCTTC. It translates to CSARTVGEQFF.

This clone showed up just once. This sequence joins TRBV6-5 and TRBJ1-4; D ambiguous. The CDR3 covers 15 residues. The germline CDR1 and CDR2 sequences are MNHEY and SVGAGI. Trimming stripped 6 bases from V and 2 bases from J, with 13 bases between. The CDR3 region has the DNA TGTGCCAGCAGCCCCCTGAGGTGGACTAATGAAAAACTGTTTTTT. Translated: CASSPLRWTNEKLFF.

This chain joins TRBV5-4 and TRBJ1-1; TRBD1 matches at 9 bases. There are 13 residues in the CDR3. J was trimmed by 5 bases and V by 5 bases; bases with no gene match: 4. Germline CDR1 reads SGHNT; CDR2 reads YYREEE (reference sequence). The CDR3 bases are TGTGCCAGCAGATCCGGGACAGGGACTGAAGCTTTCTTT. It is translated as CASRSGTGTEAFF.

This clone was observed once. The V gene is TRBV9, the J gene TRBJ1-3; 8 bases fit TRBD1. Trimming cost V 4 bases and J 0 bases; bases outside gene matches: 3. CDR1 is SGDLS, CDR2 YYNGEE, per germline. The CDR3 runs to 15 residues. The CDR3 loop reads CASSRQGLSGNTIYF. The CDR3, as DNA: TGTGCCAGCAGCCGACAGGGGCTCTCTGGAAACACCATATATTTT.

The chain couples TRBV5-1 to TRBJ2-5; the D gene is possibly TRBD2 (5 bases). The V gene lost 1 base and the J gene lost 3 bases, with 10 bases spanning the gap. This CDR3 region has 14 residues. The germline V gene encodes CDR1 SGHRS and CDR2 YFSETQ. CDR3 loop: CASSLMRVEETQYF. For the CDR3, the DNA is TGCGCCAGCAGCTTGATGAGGGTAGAAGAGACCCAGTACTTC.

The CDR3, as DNA: TGTGCCAGCAGCCAAGTGGACAGTTGGAACACTGAAGCTTTCTTT. Its protein is CASSQVDSWNTEAFF. The chain combines TRBV14 with TRBJ1-1; weak D call: TRBD1 (6 bases). The V gene's germline CDR1 is SGHDN and CDR2 FVKESK. This CDR3 contains 15 residues. V lost 1 base to trimming and J lost 1 base, with 10 bases between them.

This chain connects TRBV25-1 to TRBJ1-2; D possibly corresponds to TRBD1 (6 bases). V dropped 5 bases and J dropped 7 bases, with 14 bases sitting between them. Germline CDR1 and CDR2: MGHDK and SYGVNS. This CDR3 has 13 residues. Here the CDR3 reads CASSRAGEGGYTF. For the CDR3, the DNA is TGTGCCAGCAGTCGCGCAGGGGAAGGTGGCTACACCTTC.

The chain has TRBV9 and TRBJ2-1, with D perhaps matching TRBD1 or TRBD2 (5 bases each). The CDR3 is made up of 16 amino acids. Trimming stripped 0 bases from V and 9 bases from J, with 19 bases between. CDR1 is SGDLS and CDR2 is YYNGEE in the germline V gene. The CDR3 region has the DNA TGTGCCAGCAGCGTAGCACCGGGGCTCGATCAGGGTGAGCAGTTCTTC. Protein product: CASSVAPGLDQGEQFF.

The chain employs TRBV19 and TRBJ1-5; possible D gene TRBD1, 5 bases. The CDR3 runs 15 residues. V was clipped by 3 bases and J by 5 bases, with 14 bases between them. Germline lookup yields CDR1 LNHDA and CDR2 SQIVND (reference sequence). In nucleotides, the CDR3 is TGTGCCAGTAGTATTGATTGGGGGGGGGATCAGCCCCAGCATTTT. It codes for CASSIDWGGDQPQHF. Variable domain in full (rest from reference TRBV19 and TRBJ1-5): DGGITQSPKYLFRKEGQNVTLSCEQNLNHDAMYWYRQDPGQGLRLIYYSQIVNDFQKGDIAEGYSVSREKKESFPLTVTSAQKNPTAFYLCASSIDWGGDQPQHFGDGTRLSIL.

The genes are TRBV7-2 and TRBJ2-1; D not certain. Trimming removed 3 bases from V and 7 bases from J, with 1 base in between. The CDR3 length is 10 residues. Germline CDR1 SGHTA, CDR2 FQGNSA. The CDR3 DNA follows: TGTGCCAGCAGCTTTAATGAGCAGTTCTTC. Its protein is CASSFNEQFF.

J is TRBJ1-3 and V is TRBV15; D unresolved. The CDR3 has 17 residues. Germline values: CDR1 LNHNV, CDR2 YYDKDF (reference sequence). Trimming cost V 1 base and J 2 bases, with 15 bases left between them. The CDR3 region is CATSRGSGGFTGNTIYF. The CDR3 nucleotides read TGTGCCACCAGCAGAGGATCTGGCGGATTCACTGGAAACACCATATATTTT.

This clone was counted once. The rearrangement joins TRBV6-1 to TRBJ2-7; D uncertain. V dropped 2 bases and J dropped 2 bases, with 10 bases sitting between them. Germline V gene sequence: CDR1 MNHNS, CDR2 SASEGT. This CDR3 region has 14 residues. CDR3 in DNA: TGTGCCAGCAGTGAATTTGGGGTTACCTACGAGCAGTACTTC. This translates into CASSEFGVTYEQYF.

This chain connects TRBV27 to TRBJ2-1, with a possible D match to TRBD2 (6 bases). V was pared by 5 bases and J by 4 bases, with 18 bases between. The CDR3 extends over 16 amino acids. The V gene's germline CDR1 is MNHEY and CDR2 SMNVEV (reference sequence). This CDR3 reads CASSVSELATYNEQFF. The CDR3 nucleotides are TGTGCCAGCAGTGTCTCTGAGCTAGCGACTTACAATGAGCAGTTCTTC.

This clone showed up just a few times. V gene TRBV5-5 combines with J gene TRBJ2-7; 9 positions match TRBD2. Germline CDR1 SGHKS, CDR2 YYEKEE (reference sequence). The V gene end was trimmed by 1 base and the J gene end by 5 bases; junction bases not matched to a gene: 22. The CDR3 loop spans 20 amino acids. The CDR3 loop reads CASSLWPREAGGPRGDEQYF. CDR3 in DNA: TGTGCCAGCAGCTTGTGGCCTAGGGAAGCGGGAGGACCACGGGGGGACGAGCAGTACTTC.

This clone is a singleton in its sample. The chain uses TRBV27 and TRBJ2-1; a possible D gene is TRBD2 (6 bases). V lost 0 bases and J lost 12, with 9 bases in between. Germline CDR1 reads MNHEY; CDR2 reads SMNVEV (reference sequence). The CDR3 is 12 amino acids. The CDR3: CASSLSGTGQFF. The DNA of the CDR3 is TGTGCCAGCAGTTTATCCGGGACTGGGCAGTTCTTC.

The CDR3 here is CASSQESSGINEQFF. The DNA of the CDR3 is TGCGCCAGCAGCCAAGAAAGTAGCGGGATCAATGAGCAGTTCTTC. The chain is built from TRBV4-1 and TRBJ2-1; TRBD2 matches at 8 bases. This CDR3 is built from 15 residues. CDR1 and CDR2 (germline): MGHRA, YSYEKL. The V and J ends lost 0 bases and 6 bases, in that order; junction bases with no gene match: 4.

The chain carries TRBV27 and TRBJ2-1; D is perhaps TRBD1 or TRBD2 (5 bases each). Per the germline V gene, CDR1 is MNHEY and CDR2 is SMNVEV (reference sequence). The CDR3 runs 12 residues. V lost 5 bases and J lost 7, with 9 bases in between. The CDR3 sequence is CASSPWGNEQFF. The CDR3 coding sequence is TGTGCCAGCAGTCCATGGGGGAATGAGCAGTTCTTC.

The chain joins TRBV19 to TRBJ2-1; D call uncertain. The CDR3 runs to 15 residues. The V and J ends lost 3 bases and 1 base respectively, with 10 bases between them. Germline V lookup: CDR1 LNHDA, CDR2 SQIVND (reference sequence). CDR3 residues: CASSILGLSYNEQFF. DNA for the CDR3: TGTGCCAGTAGTATTTTGGGGTTGTCCTACAATGAGCAGTTCTTC.

Written as DNA, the CDR3 is TGTGCCAGCAGCCAAGGACAGGGGGCCGGGGAGCTGTTTTTT. Protein product: CASSQGQGAGELFF. The gene calls are TRBV4-2 and TRBJ2-2; 9 bases fit TRBD1. The V and J ends lost 1 base and 6 bases, in that order; junction bases with no gene match: 0. The CDR3 is 14 amino acids. Germline CDR1 is LGHNA and CDR2 is YNFKEQ.

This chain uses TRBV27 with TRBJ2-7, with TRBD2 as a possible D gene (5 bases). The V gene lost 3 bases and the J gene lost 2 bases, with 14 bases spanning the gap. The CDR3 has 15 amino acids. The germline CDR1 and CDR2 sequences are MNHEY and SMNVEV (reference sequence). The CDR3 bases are TGTGCCAGCAGTTTGGTGAGCGGAACTACCTACGAGCAGTACTTC. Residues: CASSLVSGTTYEQYF.

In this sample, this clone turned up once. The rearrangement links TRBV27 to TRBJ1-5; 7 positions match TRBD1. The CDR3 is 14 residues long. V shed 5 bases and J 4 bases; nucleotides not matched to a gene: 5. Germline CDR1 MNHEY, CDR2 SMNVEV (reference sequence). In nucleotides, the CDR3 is TGTGCCAGCAGTAACCGGGACAGAAATCAGCCCCAGCATTTT. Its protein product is CASSNRDRNQPQHF.

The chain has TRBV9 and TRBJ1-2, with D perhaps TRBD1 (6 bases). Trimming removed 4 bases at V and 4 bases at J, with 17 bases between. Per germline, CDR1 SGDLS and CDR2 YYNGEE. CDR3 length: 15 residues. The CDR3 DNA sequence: TGTGCCAGCAGCTTACGACCAGAGGACAGCTATGGCTACACCTTC. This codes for CASSLRPEDSYGYTF.

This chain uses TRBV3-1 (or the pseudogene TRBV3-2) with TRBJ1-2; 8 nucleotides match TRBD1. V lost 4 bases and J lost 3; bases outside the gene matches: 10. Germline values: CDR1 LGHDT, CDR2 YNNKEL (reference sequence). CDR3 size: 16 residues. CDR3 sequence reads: CASSLPGQGPDYGYTF. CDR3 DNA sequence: TGTGCCAGCAGCCTTCCCGGACAGGGTCCGGACTATGGCTACACCTTC.

The CDR3 region is CSALPHAARNTEAFF. In DNA form, the CDR3 reads TGCAGCGCCCTCCCCCACGCGGCGAGAAACACTGAAGCTTTCTTT. J is TRBJ1-1 and V is TRBV29-1; D gene unclear. This CDR3 is built from 15 residues. CDR1 and CDR2 from the germline V gene are SQVTM and ANQGSEA. The V and J ends lost 7 bases and 2 bases respectively, with 20 bases between them.

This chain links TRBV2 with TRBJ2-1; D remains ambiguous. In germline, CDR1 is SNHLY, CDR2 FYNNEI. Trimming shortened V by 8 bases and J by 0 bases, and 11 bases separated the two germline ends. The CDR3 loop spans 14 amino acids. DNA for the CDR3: TGTGCCAGCCGTCCCGGCGTCTCCTACAATGAGCAGTTCTTC. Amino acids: CASRPGVSYNEQFF. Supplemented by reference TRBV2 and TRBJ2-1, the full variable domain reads EPEVTQTPSHQVTQMGQEVILRCVPISNHLYFYWYRQILGQKVEFLVSFYNNEISEKSEIFDDQFSVERPDGSNFTLKIRSTKLEDSAMYFCASRPGVSYNEQFFGPGTRLTVL.